This is a list of T cell receptor beta chains from one sample in a study of T cells after yellow fever vaccination. TCRdb reprocessed the 5' RACE reads via MiXCR and lists one record per CDR3 protein. The sample lists 150,000 to 200,000 distinct CDR3 sequences; approximately 9.7% were seen once. The sequencing here drew on CD8+ T cells sorted from PBMCs, taken 45 days after the yellow fever booster vaccination. The receptors come from a young man who received the YFV17D yellow fever vaccine. CDR3s include the opening cysteine and the closing phenylalanine or tryptophan. D genes are given only for firm matches. Expanded clones are given a class, and other clones once, few, many or no size at all.

NA | TRBJ1-5 | NA | TRBV6-2/TRBV6-3 | TGTGCCAGCAGTTACGTGCGAAATCAGCCCCAGCATTTT | CASSYVRNQPQHF
NA | TRBJ2-3 | NA | TRBV10-3 | TGTGCCATCAGTGAGTCGATAGCGGCGGCGACAGTCACAGATACGCAGTATTTT | CAISESIAAATVTDTQYF
many | TRBJ2-7 | NA | TRBV7-9 | TGTGCCAGCAGCTTCCCGGGTTTCAACGAGCAGTACTTC | CASSFPGFNEQYF
NA | TRBJ2-1 | TRBD1 | TRBV3-1 | TGTGCCAGCAGCCAAACGGGACAGGGGAGCCGGGATGAGCAGTTCTTC | CASSQTGQGSRDEQFF
few | TRBJ2-3 | NA | TRBV27 | TGTGCCATCAGGGACCTAAGCACAGATACGCAGTATTTT | CAIRDLSTDTQYF
few | TRBJ2-7 | NA | TRBV14 | TGTGCCAGCAGCCTGGAGGCCACCGTGCCCTACGAGCAGTACTTC | CASSLEATVPYEQYF
NA | TRBJ1-3 | TRBD1 | TRBV20-1 | TGCAGTGCTAGGGACAGGGAGTATGGAAACACCATATATTTT | CSARDREYGNTIYF
few | TRBJ2-1 | NA | TRBV3-1 | TGTGCCAGCAGCCAAGATCTCCTGGATGAGCAGTTCTTC | CASSQDLLDEQFF
few | TRBJ2-5 | NA | TRBV5-6 | TGTGCCAGCAGCTCCGGACCCTTCCAAGAGACCCAGTACTTC | CASSSGPFQETQYF
many | TRBJ2-2 | TRBD2 | TRBV7-2 | TGTGCCAGCAGCTATAGCGGGAAGACCGGGGAGCTGTTTTTT | CASSYSGKTGELFF
NA | TRBJ2-1 | NA | TRBV4-3 | TGCGCCAGCAGCCAGCGGCGGCTAGTGTACAATGAGCAGTTCTTC | CASSQRRLVYNEQFF
NA | TRBJ2-5 | TRBD1 | TRBV24-1 | TGTGCCACCAGTGTCCTAAGGGACAGGAGAGAGACCCAGTACTTC | CATSVLRDRRETQYF
NA | TRBJ2-1 | TRBD2 | TRBV7-6 | TGTGCCAGCCAAAAGGGTCCCGGGAGGAATGAGCAGTTCTTC | CASQKGPGRNEQFF
NA | TRBJ1-2 | NA | TRBV27 | TGTGCCAGCAGTTTACTGGGGGGCATTGGCTACACCTTC | CASSLLGGIGYTF
NA | TRBJ1-1 | TRBD1 | TRBV6-2/TRBV6-3 | TGTGCCAGCAGGTGGACAGGGGGCACTGAAGCTTTCTTT | CASRWTGGTEAFF
NA | TRBJ1-2 | NA | TRBV15 | TGTGCCACCAGCAGGCAGAGTCTCACTAACTATGGCTACACCTTC | CATSRQSLTNYGYTF
NA | TRBJ2-5 | NA | TRBV4-3 | TGCGCCAGCAGCCTTCGTTGGGCACAAGAGACCCAGTACTTC | CASSLRWAQETQYF
NA | TRBJ2-5 | TRBD2 | TRBV29-1 | TGCAGCGCTACCGGGGGGAACGAGACCCAGTACTTC | CSATGGNETQYF
NA | TRBJ2-1 | NA | TRBV6-6 | TGTGCCAGCAGTTACCCCGGGGAGCGGGGGACAGGTGAGCAGTTCTTC | CASSYPGERGTGEQFF
NA | TRBJ1-5 | NA | TRBV14 | TGTGCCAGCAGCCCCCAGGGGAGCAGGGTAGCTCAGCCCCAGCATTTT | CASSPQGSRVAQPQHF
NA | TRBJ2-1 | NA | TRBV28 | TGTGCCAGCGACTCCCAGGGATGGGAGCAGTTCTTC | CASDSQGWEQFF
few | TRBJ2-1 | TRBD1 | TRBV4-1 | TGCGCCAGCAGCCTTACAGGGGCAGAGGAGCAGTTCTTC | CASSLTGAEEQFF
few | TRBJ1-1 | NA | TRBV29-1 | TGCAGCGTTGTGAAGGGTGGGAACACTGAAGCTTTCTTT | CSVVKGGNTEAFF
few | TRBJ2-2 | TRBD1 | TRBV18 | TGTGCCAGCTCACCAAGGCAGGGGGCCACCGGGGAGCTGTTTTTT | CASSPRQGATGELFF
NA | TRBJ2-1 | NA | TRBV5-6 | TGTGCCAGCAGCTTCGGGACTCCCAATGAGCAGTTCTTC | CASSFGTPNEQFF
few | TRBJ2-3 | NA | TRBV20-1 | TGCAGTGCTAGAGATGACCGGCAGTATTTT | CSARDDRQYF
NA | TRBJ2-7 | TRBD1 | TRBV27 | TGTGCCAGCAGTGGAACCCGGGACAGGAGCTCCTACGAGCAGTACTTC | CASSGTRDRSSYEQYF
many | TRBJ2-1 | TRBD2 | TRBV3-1 | TGTGCCGCGGGGGGGAGCTCCTACAATGAGCAGTTCTTC | CAAGGSSYNEQFF
few | TRBJ2-6 | NA | TRBV4-2 | TGTGCCAGCAGCCAGAGTGACTCCAGCTCTGGGGCCAACGTCCTGACTTTC | CASSQSDSSSGANVLTF
few | TRBJ1-2 | NA | TRBV4-1 | TGCGCCAGCAGCCCTGCGTTTTCGGGGGCCTATGGCTACACCTTC | CASSPAFSGAYGYTF
few | TRBJ1-5 | NA | TRBV20-1 | TGCAGTGCCCCCCCGAGGGAGAGCAATCAGCCCCAGCATTTT | CSAPPRESNQPQHF
few | TRBJ2-2 | NA | TRBV6-2/TRBV6-3 | TGTGCCAGCAGTTACTATTCGGCCGGGGAGCTGTTTTTT | CASSYYSAGELFF
NA | TRBJ1-5 | NA | TRBV5-6 | TGTGCCAGCAGCTTGTCTAGGATCAATCAGCCCCAGCATTTT | CASSLSRINQPQHF
many | TRBJ2-7 | NA | TRBV7-2 | TGTGCCAGCAGCTTAGAATCTGATAGCTCCTACGAGCAGTACTTC | CASSLESDSSYEQYF
few | TRBJ2-2 | NA | TRBV6-2/TRBV6-3 | TGTGCCAGCAGTAGGAGGACCGGGGAGCTGTTTTTT | CASSRRTGELFF
NA | TRBJ2-3 | NA | TRBV6-5 | TGTGCCAGCAGTTACCAAATACGAGATACGCAGTATTTT | CASSYQIRDTQYF
NA | TRBJ1-6 | TRBD1 | TRBV12-3/TRBV12-4 | TGTGCCAGCAGTCCCGGGACAGGGGCTTCACCCCTCCACTTT | CASSPGTGASPLHF
many | TRBJ1-1 | NA | TRBV4-3 | TGCGCCAGCAGCCAAGATTCAGCGGGGATGAACACTGAAGCTTTCTTT | CASSQDSAGMNTEAFF
NA | TRBJ1-1 | NA | TRBV4-1 | TGCGCCAGCAGCCATCGCTCCGGGGCGGTGTTGGACACTGAAGCTTTCTTT | CASSHRSGAVLDTEAFF
few | TRBJ2-7 | NA | TRBV5-1 | TGCGCCAGCAGCTTGGAGGGGACGGAAAGAGAGCAGTACTTC | CASSLEGTEREQYF
few | TRBJ2-1 | NA | TRBV20-1 | TGCAGTGGCACAGCAAGAAATAGGTTCTACAATGAGCAGTTCTTC | CSGTARNRFYNEQFF
few | TRBJ1-5 | NA | TRBV5-1 | TGCGCCAGCAGCCCGCTAACGGCGGGCAATCAGCCCCAGCATTTT | CASSPLTAGNQPQHF
NA | TRBJ2-3 | NA | TRBV27 | TGTGCCAGCAGTCCTCGCGAGGACAGCACAGATACGCAGTATTTT | CASSPREDSTDTQYF
few | TRBJ2-1 | NA | TRBV11-2 | TGTGCCAGCAGCTTAAGCGCGGCGAGCTCCTACAATGAGCAGTTCTTC | CASSLSAASSYNEQFF
few | TRBJ1-2 | NA | TRBV2 | TGTGCCAGCACCACACACCGGGACTTGAAAGGGGGCTACACCTTC | CASTTHRDLKGGYTF
few | TRBJ1-1 | NA | TRBV7-9 | TGTGCCAGCAGCTTAGTGAGGGTTTTAAACACTGAAGCTTTCTTT | CASSLVRVLNTEAFF
many | TRBJ2-1 | NA | TRBV5-1 | TGCGCCAGCAGCTGGAGGAGGACAGTCGATGAGCAGTTCTTC | CASSWRRTVDEQFF
NA | TRBJ2-1 | NA | TRBV12-3/TRBV12-4 | TGTGCCAGCACCACGGGGAGCTCCTACAATGAGCAGTTCTTC | CASTTGSSYNEQFF
NA | TRBJ2-4 | TRBD2 | TRBV6-2/TRBV6-3 | TGTGCCAGCAGTGCCAGCGGGGGGATAGCCAAAAACATTCAGTACTTC | CASSASGGIAKNIQYF
many | TRBJ2-3 | NA | TRBV4-1 | TGCGCCAGCAGCCAAGAGACGGGGGTAGGAGATACGCAGTATTTT | CASSQETGVGDTQYF
NA | TRBJ1-1 | NA | TRBV4-1 | TGCGCCAGCAGCCCGGGGAATGAAGCTTTCTTT | CASSPGNEAFF
NA | TRBJ1-1 | TRBD1 | TRBV7-9 | TGTGCCAGCAGCTCCCCGGGACAGCGGAACACTGAAGCTTTCTTT | CASSSPGQRNTEAFF
NA | TRBJ2-3 | NA | TRBV9 | TGTGCCAGCAGCGTAGATATGGGTTACCGCACAGATACGCAGTATTTT | CASSVDMGYRTDTQYF
NA | TRBJ2-3 | NA | TRBV20-1 | TGCAGTGCTAGATCCAGTGTTGGGAATACGCAGTATTTT | CSARSSVGNTQYF
few | TRBJ2-3 | TRBD1 | TRBV7-9 | TGTGCCAGTACAGGGGCCAGGGTCCGGCCAGATACGCAGTATTTT | CASTGARVRPDTQYF